These 12 T cell receptor beta chains were all obtained from the same sample, sequenced in a study of CD8+ T cells in alopecia areata. The treatment here: oral pan-JAK inhibitor, 5-10 mg twice daily. Sequencing used cDNA as its template, made by extracting RNA and reverse transcribing it. Clones were read by immunoSEQ multiplex PCR, and TCRdb kept only the in-frame ones, dropping some. The profile covers 35,000 to 45,000 clones, with around nine tenths appearing a single time and approximately 19% taken by the ten largest. Sequences were derived from CD8+ T cells sorted from blood, sampled at week 24, from a patient treated with tofacitinib. The receptors derive from a human donor with alopecia areata.

The V call is TRBV27, the J call TRBJ2-5; 11 bases are a match to TRBD2. Unmatched junction bases numbered 11, after V lost 3 bases and J lost 2 bases. CDR1 and CDR2 from the germline V gene are MNHEY and SMNVEV (reference sequence). This CDR3 comprises 18 residues. The CDR3 bases are TGTGCCAGCAGTTTGCTCTCTTCTAGCGGGGGGTCACAAGAGACCCAGTACTTC. Translating it yields CASSLLSSSGGSQETQYF.

The rearrangement uses TRBV4-1 and TRBJ2-3; no definite D call. V gave up 0 bases and J gave up 3 bases, with 13 bases separating them. Germline assignment: CDR1 MGHRA and CDR2 YSYEKL. This CDR3 comprises 16 residues. CDR3 sequence reads: CASSQDIIPLTDTQYF. The CDR3 coding sequence is TGCGCCAGCAGCCAAGATATAATTCCTCTGACAGATACGCAGTATTTT.

The rearrangement uses TRBV7-9 and TRBJ2-1, with 8 bases aligning to TRBD2. CDR3 length equals 16 residues. Losses at the gene ends were 2 bases for V and 3 bases for J; bases not matched to a gene: 6. CDR1 is SEHNR and CDR2 is FQNEAQ in the germline V gene (reference sequence). CDR3 sequence (DNA): TGTGCCAGCAGCTTACGCAGGCGGGGGGACTACAATGAGCAGTTCTTC. It is translated as CASSLRRRGDYNEQFF. The variable domain in full, with the rest retrieved from reference TRBV7-9 and TRBJ2-1, is DTGVSQNPRHKITKRGQNVTFRCDPISEHNRLYWYRQTLGQGPEFLTYFQNEAQLEKSRLLSDRFSAERPKGSFSTLEIQRTEQGDSAMYLCASSLRRRGDYNEQFFGPGTRLTVL.

The chain has TRBV28 and TRBJ2-5; 9 positions agree with TRBD1. The J call may be wrong; the DNA end is better matched by TRBJ2-7. CDR1 and CDR2 from the germline V gene are MDHEN and SYDVKM. This CDR3 has 18 amino acids. CDR3 protein: CASSLGQGIPGSSYEQYF. The CDR3 DNA is TGTGCCAGCAGTTTAGGACAGGGGATACCTGGGAGTTCCTACGAGCAGTACTTC.

This rearrangement joins TRBV9 to TRBJ2-1, with 9 positions matching TRBD2. J gave up 5 bases and V 0 bases, and 3 bases lay outside the gene matches. The CDR3 length is 15 residues. CDR1 and CDR2 from the germline V gene are SGDLS and YYNGEE. The CDR3 loop is CASSVGGGGDNEQFF. CDR3 DNA: TGTGCCAGCAGCGTAGGGGGCGGGGGGGACAATGAGCAGTTCTTC.

The chain employs TRBV11-2 and TRBJ2-7; D may be TRBD1 or TRBD2 (5 bases each). The length of the CDR3 is 15 residues. V lost 2 bases, J lost 0 bases, and 11 bases lay in between. The V gene's germline CDR1 is SGHAT and CDR2 FQNNGV. CDR3 in amino acids: CASSLIGGGSYEQYF. In nucleotides, the CDR3 is TGTGCCAGCAGCTTAATAGGTGGGGGCTCCTACGAGCAGTACTTC.

The chain has TRBV13 and TRBJ2-7; unclear D gene. This CDR3 comprises 14 residues. Trimming stripped 5 bases from V and 3 bases from J, with 14 bases between. Germline CDR1 reads PRHDT; CDR2 reads FYEKMQ (reference sequence). CDR3 DNA: TGTGCCAGCAGCCCCCCCCGGCAGAGCTACGAGCAGTACTTC. Protein product: CASSPPRQSYEQYF. Supplemented by reference TRBV13 and TRBJ2-7, the full variable domain reads AAGVIQSPRHLIKEKRETATLKCYPIPRHDTVYWYQQGPGQDPQFLISFYEKMQSDKGSIPDRFSAQQFSDYHSELNMSSLELGDSALYFCASSPPRQSYEQYFGPGTRLTVT.

The chain uses TRBV6-1 and TRBJ2-5; D is possibly TRBD1 (6 bases). Germline CDR1 is MNHNS and CDR2 is SASEGT. The V and J ends lost 3 bases and 2 bases respectively, with 16 bases between them. CDR3 length: 16 amino acids. CDR3 in amino acids: CASSDLIRTVQETQYF. In DNA form, the CDR3 reads TGTGCCAGCAGTGATCTGATTCGGACAGTACAAGAGACCCAGTACTTC.

The chain combines TRBV27 with TRBJ2-3, with 7 bases matching TRBD2. Germline V gene data show CDR1 as MNHEY and CDR2 as SMNVEV (reference sequence). The CDR3 covers 15 residues. V trimming: 7 bases; J trimming: 5 bases; junction bases outside the gene matches: 12. CDR3 in DNA: TGTGCCAGCACGGAACAGGCTAGCGGCTTAGATACGCAGTATTTT. Amino acids: CASTEQASGLDTQYF.

The rearrangement joins TRBV10-3 to TRBJ2-3; 9 bases match TRBD2. Losses at the gene ends were 6 bases for V and 2 bases for J; bases not matched to a gene: 3. The CDR3 runs 14 residues. In germline, CDR1 is ENHRY, CDR2 SYGVKD. This chain's CDR3 is CAIRASGDTDTQYF. CDR3 bases: TGTGCCATCAGGGCTAGCGGGGACACAGATACGCAGTATTTT.

This clone was counted a few times. This chain links TRBV5-5 with TRBJ2-7; D is possibly TRBD2 (6 bases). Trimming pared 3 bases from V and 6 bases from J, leaving 22 bases between. This CDR3 region has 16 residues. Germline lookup yields CDR1 SGHKS and CDR2 YYEKEE (reference sequence). CDR3 sequence: CASSSAGSRMATEQYF. The CDR3 DNA reads as TGTGCCAGCAGCTCTGCCGGGAGTAGGATGGCCACCGAGCAGTACTTC. Filled out from reference TRBV5-5 and TRBJ2-7, the complete variable domain reads DAGVTQSPTHLIKTRGQQVTLRCSPISGHKSVSWYQQVLGQGPQFIFQYYEKEERGRGNFPDRFSARQFPNYSSELNVNALLLGDSALYLCASSSAGSRMATEQYFGPGTRLTVT.

This chain links TRBV7-9 with TRBJ2-5; a weak D match, TRBD2 (5 bases). The J call is in doubt because the DNA end fits TRBJ2-7 better. Germline V gene data show CDR1 as SEHNR and CDR2 as FQNEAQ (reference sequence). The CDR3 extends over 13 amino acids. CDR3 protein: CASSPPPAGEQYF. CDR3 DNA sequence: TGTGCCAGCAGCCCCCCCCCGGCGGGCGAGCAGTACTTC.